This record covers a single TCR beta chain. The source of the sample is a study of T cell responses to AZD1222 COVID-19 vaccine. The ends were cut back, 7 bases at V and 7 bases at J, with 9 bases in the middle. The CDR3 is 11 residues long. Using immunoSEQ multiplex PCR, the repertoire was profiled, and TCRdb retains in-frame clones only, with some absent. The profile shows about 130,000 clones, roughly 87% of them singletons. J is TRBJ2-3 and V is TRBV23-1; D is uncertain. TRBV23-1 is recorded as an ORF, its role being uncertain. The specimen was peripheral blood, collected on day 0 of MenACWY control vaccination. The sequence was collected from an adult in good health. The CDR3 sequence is CASTGCYTQYF. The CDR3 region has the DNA TGCGCCAGCACCGGGTGTTATACGCAGTATTTT.